What follows are 22 T cell receptor beta chains derived from one specimen sequenced in a study of T cell repertoires in cytomegalovirus infection (dated by TCRdb to about 2019). These reads were obtained on an Illumina HiSeq 1500. TCRdb handled the public reads itself, with Q25 trimming in fastp and clone calling in MiXCR, and kept productive beta chains. Entries are consolidated by CDR3 protein sequence, retaining the most common genes and DNA. Present in this sample are hundreds of thousands of distinct CDR3 sequences, 24% of which were seen just once. 8% of the sample goes to the ten largest clones. Sequencing was performed on CD8+ T cells from PBMCs. Receptors originate from a human donor in good health (CMV status not recorded). Some clones in this sample may be carry-over from other donors' samples.

This clonotype was picked up many times. CDR3 region: CASSRDGTGWLETQYF. CDR3 DNA sequence: TGTGCCAGCAGCCGCGACGGGACAGGGTGGTTGGAGACCCAGTACTTC. The chain employs TRBV7-9 and TRBJ2-5, with TRBD1 identical over 9 bases. Germline CDR1 and CDR2: SEHNR and FQNEAQ (reference sequence). The CDR3 has 16 amino acids. With 5 bases clipped from V and 5 bases from J, the junction kept 12 bases outside the gene matches.

This chain connects TRBV15 to TRBJ1-5, with 10 bases aligning to TRBD1. J lost 11 bases, V lost 4 bases, and 11 bases had no gene match. The CDR3 is 15 residues long. CDR1 is LNHNV and CDR2 is YYDKDF in the germline V gene (reference sequence). In nucleotides, the CDR3 is TGTGCCACCAGCACGGGGACAGGGGAAACCGGGGCCCAGCATTTT. Its protein is CATSTGTGETGAQHF.

This clonotype has a count of ten or more. The V call is TRBV4-1, the J call TRBJ1-1; D gene uncertain. The length of the CDR3 is 14 residues. The germline V gene has CDR1 MGHRA and CDR2 YSYEKL. V shed 4 bases and J shed 3 bases, with 12 bases lying between them. The CDR3 loop is CASSPKGRDTEAFF. The CDR3 bases are TGCGCCAGCAGCCCAAAGGGAAGGGACACTGAAGCTTTCTTT.

This clonotype was seen only once. V gene TRBV20-1 combines with J gene TRBJ1-2, with a possible D match to TRBD1 (5 bases). Germline lookup yields CDR1 DFQATT and CDR2 SNEGSKA (reference sequence). The CDR3 is made up of 14 amino acids. The ends were cut back, 0 bases at V and 6 bases at J, with 14 bases in the middle. This chain's CDR3 is CSARDEETGDGYTF. DNA for the CDR3: TGCAGTGCTAGAGATGAAGAAACGGGGGATGGCTACACCTTC.

This chain links TRBV28 with TRBJ2-2, with 13 bases matching TRBD2. The J segment lost 0 bases and the V segment lost 7 bases, leaving 5 bases of the junction unmatched. This CDR3 comprises 17 residues. The germline CDR1 and CDR2 sequences are MDHEN and SYDVKM. The CDR3 protein is CASTFGTSGTNTGELFF. As DNA, the CDR3 is TGTGCCAGCACCTTCGGGACTAGCGGGACGAACACCGGGGAGCTGTTTTTT.

Details on this clonotype: A read error may explain this, as a much larger clone is one base away. The chain links TRBV7-2 to TRBJ1-6; D unresolved. The CDR3 has 16 amino acids. Germline loops: CDR1 SGHTA, CDR2 FQGNSA. The CDR3 DNA reads TGTGCCAGCAGCTTATTTGGGTGGGGTGAGAATTCACTCCTCCACTTT. Amino acid sequence: CASSLFGWGENSLLHF. Full variable domain (missing parts from reference TRBV7-2 and TRBJ1-6): GAGVSQSPSNKVTEKGKDVELRCDPISGHTALYWYRQSLGQGLEFLIYFQGNSAPDKSGLPSDRFSAERTGGSVSTLTIQRTQQEDSAVYLCASSLFGWGENSLLHFGNGTRLTVT.

This clonotype was counted at least ten times. J is TRBJ2-2 and V is TRBV7-8, with D possibly matching TRBD1 (6 bases). Germline values: CDR1 SGHVS, CDR2 FQNEAQ. The CDR3 runs 16 residues. V lost 1 base and J 5 bases, leaving 14 bases between the germline ends. The CDR3 region is CASSLVQGHRTGELFF. The CDR3 DNA reads as TGTGCCAGCAGCTTAGTTCAGGGGCATAGAACCGGGGAGCTGTTTTTT.

This clonotype turned up a few times. The chain is built from TRBV6-2 or TRBV6-3 and TRBJ2-1; D is uncertain. Germline values: CDR1 MNHEY, CDR2 SVGEGT. Trimming shortened V by 6 bases and J by 10 bases, and 16 bases separated the two germline ends. The CDR3 runs to 13 residues. This CDR3 is CASSPLETGEQFF. The CDR3 nucleotides are TGTGCCAGCAGCCCCCTTGAGACTGGAGAGCAGTTCTTC.

This clonotype was found a few times. CDR3 bases: TGTGCCAGCAGTTACGGGAACAGGGGGCGCGACACTGAAGCTTTCTTT. Translating gives CASSYGNRGRDTEAFF. The chain links TRBV6-2 or TRBV6-3 to TRBJ1-1; TRBD1 matches at 9 bases. The CDR3 has 16 amino acids. The germline V gene has CDR1 MNHEY and CDR2 SVGEGT. V lost 2 bases, J lost 3 bases, and 7 bases stayed unmatched.

This chain uses TRBV7-3 with TRBJ2-6, with TRBD1 matching 10 bases. The CDR3 contains 15 residues. From germline, CDR1 is SGHTA and CDR2 FQGTGA. V trimming: 5 bases; J trimming: 2 bases; junction bases outside the gene matches: 0. The CDR3 DNA sequence: TGTGCCAGCAGCGGGACAGGGGCTGGGGCCAACGTCCTGACTTTC. Its protein is CASSGTGAGANVLTF.

The chain recombines TRBV27 with TRBJ2-5, with D perhaps matching TRBD1 or TRBD2 (5 bases each). The CDR3 sequence is 16 residues long. V dropped 3 bases and J dropped 2 bases, with 16 bases sitting between them. The germline CDR1 and CDR2 sequences are MNHEY and SMNVEV (reference sequence). This chain's CDR3 is CASSLRAGSGQETQYF. The CDR3 DNA reads as TGTGCCAGCAGTTTGAGGGCAGGGTCGGGGCAAGAGACCCAGTACTTC.

V and J are TRBV7-6 and TRBJ2-5; TRBD2 is a possible D gene (6 bases). Germline V lookup: CDR1 SGHVS, CDR2 FNYEAQ. V shed 2 bases and J shed 5 bases, with 15 bases lying between them. The CDR3 length is 15 residues. For the CDR3, the DNA is TGTGCCAGCAGCTTAATCGCGACTAGTGGCGAGACCCAGTACTTC. Amino acid sequence: CASSLIATSGETQYF. The full variable domain, its missing parts supplied by reference TRBV7-6 and TRBJ2-5, is GAGVSQSPRYKVTKRGQDVALRCDPISGHVSLYWYRQALGQGPEFLTYFNYEAQQDKSGLPNDRFSAERPEGSISTLTIQRTEQRDSAMYRCASSLIATSGETQYFGPGTRLLVL.

This clonotype came up a few times. The chain carries TRBV3-1 and TRBJ2-3; 7 bases agree with TRBD2. The V gene's germline CDR1 is LGHDT and CDR2 YNNKEL (reference sequence). V gave up 8 bases and J gave up 4 bases; unmatched junction bases: 12. The CDR3 length is 15 residues. CDR3 loop: CASARRGELADTQYF. The CDR3 DNA is TGTGCCAGCGCCCGCCGGGGGGAGCTCGCAGATACGCAGTATTTT.

CDR3 residues: CASSGTPSQTDTQYF. CDR3 sequence (DNA): TGTGCCAGCAGTGGGACTCCATCACAGACAGATACGCAGTATTTT. V gene TRBV6-1 combines with J gene TRBJ2-3, with D possibly matching TRBD2 (5 bases). The CDR3 extends over 15 amino acids. V shed 4 bases and J shed 3 bases, with 14 bases lying between them. The germline V gene encodes CDR1 MNHNS and CDR2 SASEGT.

At least ten counts were recorded for this clonotype. This sequence joins TRBV7-2 and TRBJ1-1, with D possibly being TRBD1 (6 bases). Per the germline V gene, CDR1 is SGHTA and CDR2 is FQGNSA. The CDR3 is made up of 16 amino acids. V shed 1 base and J shed 3 bases, with 15 bases lying between them. The CDR3: CASSLVPPGADTEAFF. DNA of the CDR3: TGTGCCAGCAGCTTAGTGCCCCCGGGGGCGGACACTGAAGCTTTCTTT.

In its sample, this clonotype was seen a few times. This sequence joins TRBV12-3 or TRBV12-4 and TRBJ1-1; D is unresolved. Trimming took off 6 bases at V and 3 bases at J, with 5 bases between the two ends. This CDR3 is 11 amino acids long. For the CDR3, the DNA is TGTGCCAGCAGCCACGACACTGAAGCTTTCTTT. Protein: CASSHDTEAFF.

This clonotype has a handful of counts. The chain uses TRBV3-1 and TRBJ2-3; TRBD2 matches at 8 bases. The CDR3 runs to 15 residues. The trim removed 1 base at V and 4 bases at J, leaving 4 bases unmatched. The germline V gene encodes CDR1 LGHDT and CDR2 YNNKEL (reference sequence). The CDR3 bases are TGTGCCAGCAGCCAAGCGGGGGGGCCTGCAGATACGCAGTATTTT. Amino acid sequence: CASSQAGGPADTQYF.

This clonotype showed up just a few times. The rearrangement uses TRBV10-3 and TRBJ1-2; TRBD1 might be the D (5 bases). The germline V gene has CDR1 ENHRY and CDR2 SYGVKD. The ends were cut back, 7 bases at V and 3 bases at J, with 15 bases in the middle. This CDR3 is 14 amino acids long. CDR3 sequence (DNA): TGTGCCATCATGGTACGGGGACGAGACTATGGCTACACCTTC. This translates into CAIMVRGRDYGYTF.

This chain uses TRBV29-1 with TRBJ1-5; 9 bases are a match to TRBD1. Germline trimming cut 4 bases from V and 4 bases from J; bases unmatched to any gene: 2. The CDR3 sequence is 13 residues long. Germline V gene data show CDR1 as SQVTM and CDR2 as ANQGSEA. The CDR3 is CSVGGQGNQPQHF. The CDR3 bases are TGCAGCGTTGGGGGACAGGGAAATCAGCCCCAGCATTTT.

In this sample, this clonotype turned up many times. The V call is TRBV7-8, the J call TRBJ2-1; 14 bases match TRBD2. Trimming removed 4 bases from V and 0 bases from J; junction bases left unmatched: 14. This CDR3 spans 21 amino acids. Germline V CDR1 and CDR2: SGHVS, FQNEAQ. The CDR3 bases are TGTGCCAGCAGCTCCCAACGGGGGACTAGCGGGGGTCAAAACTCCTACAATGAGCAGTTCTTC. Encoded protein: CASSSQRGTSGGQNSYNEQFF.

The table lists this clonotype with a few counts. V is TRBV24-1 and J is TRBJ2-5; D gene uncertain. This CDR3 contains 11 residues. The germline V and J ends were trimmed by 9 bases and 6 bases, with 10 bases remaining between them. Germline V gene data show CDR1 as KGHDR and CDR2 as SFDVKD. CDR3 coding DNA: TGTGCCACCGCTTATAGAAAGACCCAGTACTTC. It yields the protein CATAYRKTQYF.

This clonotype showed up many times. The chain links TRBV12-3 or TRBV12-4 to TRBJ1-5; maybe TRBD1 (5 bases). The CDR3 totals 15 residues. The ends were cut back, 5 bases at V and 6 bases at J, with 17 bases in the middle. The CDR3 DNA sequence: TGTGCCAGCAGTCAACATCGGGACCGAACTCAGCCCCAGCATTTT. Translation: CASSQHRDRTQPQHF.